The 30 T cell receptor beta chains presented below share a single source sample, sequenced in a study of T cell repertoires in ileal Crohn's disease. Using immunoSEQ multiplex PCR, the repertoire was profiled, and TCRdb retains in-frame clones only, with some absent. The sample yields about 9,400 clones, roughly three quarters seen once. Time point reported: neoterminal ileum biopsy at postoperative endoscopy, about 6 months after surgery. Input material: ileal tissue. These receptors came from an adult with Crohn's disease.

The rearrangement links TRBV28 to TRBJ1-3, with D unresolved. Germline-derived CDR1 and CDR2 are MDHEN and SYDVKM. V lost 1 base and J lost 2, with 12 bases in between. The CDR3 runs 16 residues. The CDR3 bases are TGTGCCAGCAGTTTATTAGTCAGGCAGACTGGAAACACCATATATTTT. It encodes CASSLLVRQTGNTIYF.

This clone was detected a few times. This chain uses TRBV5-1 with TRBJ2-5; possibly TRBD2 for D (5 bases). CDR3 length: 14 amino acids. The germline gives CDR1 SGHRS, CDR2 YFSETQ. Between the trimmed V and J ends, which lost 3 bases and 0 bases, there was a span of 9 bases. The CDR3 protein is CASSYGGNQETQYF. Written as DNA, the CDR3 is TGCGCCAGCAGCTACGGAGGTAACCAAGAGACCCAGTACTTC.

This clone is medium-sized. The V gene is TRBV6-6, the J gene TRBJ1-4; D unclear. The germline V and J ends were trimmed by 5 bases and 0 bases, with 7 bases remaining between them. Germline V gene lookup returns CDR1 MNHNY and CDR2 SVGAGI (reference sequence). This CDR3 contains 14 residues. The CDR3 loop reads CASSSATTNEKLFF. CDR3 bases: TGTGCCAGCAGTAGCGCAACAACTAATGAAAAACTGTTTTTT.

The CDR3 loop is CASSAARAGDEQFF. CDR3 nucleotide sequence: TGTGCCAGCAGTGCCGCGCGGGCAGGCGATGAGCAGTTCTTC. This chain links TRBV2 with TRBJ2-1, with a possible D match to TRBD2 (5 bases). This CDR3 region has 14 residues. V lost 4 bases to trimming and J lost 8 bases, with 15 bases between them. CDR1 and CDR2 from the germline V gene are SNHLY and FYNNEI.

The chain couples TRBV10-3 to TRBJ1-1; tentatively, D is TRBD1 (5 bases). The CDR3 runs to 13 residues. V gave up 3 bases and J gave up 6 bases, with 11 bases separating them. Germline V CDR1 and CDR2: ENHRY, SYGVKD. The chain's CDR3 is CAISDGGLSEAFF. The CDR3 DNA reads as TGTGCCATCAGTGACGGGGGTTTGTCTGAAGCTTTCTTT.

This clone was picked up one time. The chain is built from TRBV19 and TRBJ1-1; possible D gene TRBD1, 5 bases. V was pared by 3 bases and J by 0 bases, with 14 bases between. CDR1 and CDR2 from the germline V gene are LNHDA and SQIVND (reference sequence). The CDR3 has 16 residues. CDR3 sequence: CASSIIPQAVNTEAFF. The CDR3, as DNA: TGTGCCAGTAGTATTATTCCACAGGCAGTGAACACTGAAGCTTTCTTT. Using reference TRBV19 and TRBJ1-1 for the parts outside the CDR3, the full variable domain is DGGITQSPKYLFRKEGQNVTLSCEQNLNHDAMYWYRQDPGQGLRLIYYSQIVNDFQKGDIAEGYSVSREKKESFPLTVTSAQKNPTAFYLCASSIIPQAVNTEAFFGQGTRLTVV.

This chain joins TRBV11-2 and TRBJ2-3; perhaps TRBD2 as D (6 bases). Germline V lookup: CDR1 SGHAT, CDR2 FQNNGV. The CDR3 spans 15 residues. V was clipped by 5 bases and J by 6 bases, with 18 bases between them. In nucleotides, the CDR3 is TGTGCCAGCAGCCCGTCTCTAGCGCAAGCGGATACGCAGTATTTT. Translated: CASSPSLAQADTQYF.

In its sample, this clone was seen once. The V gene is TRBV18, the J gene TRBJ2-6; 7 nucleotides align to TRBD1. The CDR3 sequence is 18 residues long. V lost 1 base and J lost 0; bases outside the gene matches: 6. CDR1 and CDR2 from the germline V gene are KGHSH and LQKENI. Here the CDR3 reads CASSPQRTGTSGANVLTF. For the CDR3, the DNA is TGTGCCAGCTCACCACAAAGGACAGGCACCTCTGGGGCCAACGTCCTGACTTTC.

This chain uses TRBV6-1 with TRBJ2-5; D perhaps matches TRBD1 (6 bases). CDR3 size: 15 residues. CDR1 and CDR2 from the germline V gene are MNHNS and SASEGT. Trimming cost V 2 bases and J 2 bases, with 12 bases left between them. The CDR3 loop is CASSEIRTVQETQYF. The CDR3 nucleotides are TGTGCCAGCAGTGAAATTAGGACAGTACAAGAGACCCAGTACTTC.

V and J are TRBV5-1 and TRBJ2-1; 8 positions agree with TRBD1. Germline V CDR1 and CDR2: SGHRS, YFSETQ. The length of the CDR3 is 15 residues. V was pared by 2 bases and J by 4 bases, with 5 bases of the junction left unmatched. The CDR3 is CASSFGQGRYNEQFF. The CDR3 DNA reads as TGCGCCAGCAGCTTTGGACAGGGCCGTTACAATGAGCAGTTCTTC.

The chain uses TRBV5-1 and TRBJ2-5; D is undetermined. Germline lookup yields CDR1 SGHRS and CDR2 YFSETQ. V was pared by 0 bases and J by 4 bases, with 13 bases between. The CDR3 covers 15 residues. CDR3: CASSLERGSGETQYF. CDR3 nucleotide sequence: TGCGCCAGCAGCTTGGAACGTGGTTCGGGAGAGACCCAGTACTTC. The full variable domain, rest sourced from reference TRBV5-1 and TRBJ2-5, is KAGVTQTPRYLIKTRGQQVTLSCSPISGHRSVSWYQQTPGQGLQFLFEYFSETQRNKGNFPGRFSGRQFSNSRSEMNVSTLELGDSALYLCASSLERGSGETQYFGPGTRLLVL.

The J gene is TRBJ2-1, the V gene TRBV4-1; 13 nucleotides match TRBD2. This CDR3 spans 16 amino acids. V trimming: 1 base; J trimming: 7 bases; junction bases outside the gene matches: 4. Germline V gives CDR1 MGHRA, CDR2 YSYEKL. The CDR3 nucleotides are TGCGCCAGCAGCCAAGCGGGACTAGCGGGAAGAAATGAGCAGTTCTTC. It translates to CASSQAGLAGRNEQFF.

This chain joins TRBV7-6 and TRBJ2-3; D may be TRBD1 (7 bases). In germline, CDR1 is SGHVS, CDR2 FNYEAQ. With 3 bases removed from V and 0 bases from J, the gap between germline ends came to 13 bases. The CDR3 runs 16 residues. The CDR3 bases are TGTGCCAGCAGCTTGCAGGGGGGAACTAGCACAGATACGCAGTATTTT. It is translated as CASSLQGGTSTDTQYF.

The gene calls are TRBV6-5 and TRBJ1-4, with 7 bases matching TRBD1. CDR3 length: 16 residues. The ends lost 0 bases at V and 8 bases at J; junction bases unmatched: 9. The germline V gene has CDR1 MNHEY and CDR2 SVGAGI. As DNA, the CDR3 is TGTGCCAGCAGTTACTCTGGGGGCAGGGGGAGGGAAAAACTGTTTTTT. Encoded protein: CASSYSGGRGREKLFF.

The chain combines TRBV7-9 with TRBJ2-5, with TRBD1 matching 10 bases. V dropped 2 bases and J dropped 5; count of bases not matched to a gene: 11. Germline loops: CDR1 SEHNR, CDR2 FQNEAQ (reference sequence). This CDR3 region has 17 residues. In DNA, the CDR3 is TGTGCCAGCAGCTTACCCCGACAGGGGGCAGGAGGGGAGACCCAGTACTTC. It codes for CASSLPRQGAGGETQYF.

A remark on this clone: Mismatch with germline at one junction end may stem from a read error. The same CDR3 is also encoded by other DNA sequences in this sample. The chain is built from TRBV11-2 and TRBJ1-6; D is possibly TRBD1 (6 bases). The CDR3 runs to 17 residues. Looked up from germline, CDR1 is SGHAT and CDR2 is FQNNGV. CDR3 loop: CASSSNLGASYNSPLHF. For the CDR3, the DNA is TGTGCCAGCAGCTCAAACCTGGGGGCATCCTATAATTCCCCCCTCCACTTT.

This rearrangement joins TRBV7-2 to TRBJ2-7, with 8 bases identical to TRBD1. There are 14 residues in the CDR3. Germline V gene data show CDR1 as SGHTA and CDR2 as FQGNSA. V shed 6 bases and J 5 bases; nucleotides not matched to a gene: 9. The CDR3 coding sequence is TGTGCCAGCAGACGGGAACAGGGGGTTCACGAGCAGTACTTC. Translation gives CASRREQGVHEQYF. The entire variable domain, with the rest obtained from reference TRBV7-2 and TRBJ2-7, is as follows: GAGVSQSPSNKVTEKGKDVELRCDPISGHTALYWYRQSLGQGLEFLIYFQGNSAPDKSGLPSDRFSAERTGGSVSTLTIQRTQQEDSAVYLCASRREQGVHEQYFGPGTRLTVT.

The chain is built from TRBV19 and TRBJ1-1; 8 nucleotides align to TRBD1. V lost 5 bases to trimming and J lost 4 bases; unmatched junction nucleotides: 9. The germline gives CDR1 LNHDA, CDR2 SQIVND (reference sequence). The CDR3 extends over 15 amino acids. The CDR3 loop reads CASSLITGGGTEAFF. CDR3 DNA: TGTGCCAGTAGTCTTATCACAGGGGGTGGCACTGAAGCTTTCTTT.

This chain connects TRBV28 to TRBJ1-2; possibly TRBD1 for D (6 bases). V lost 5 bases, J lost 6 bases, and 16 bases lay in between. This CDR3 comprises 14 residues. Germline V lookup: CDR1 MDHEN, CDR2 SYDVKM. The CDR3 here is CASSASRDIHGYTF. The CDR3 region has the DNA TGTGCCAGCAGTGCGTCCCGGGACATTCATGGCTACACCTTC.

By share, this clone counts as large. This chain uses TRBV27 with TRBJ2-2, with 10 bases fitting TRBD1. The ends lost 5 bases at V and 5 bases at J; junction bases unmatched: 11. The CDR3 sequence is 17 residues long. CDR1 and CDR2 (germline): MNHEY, SMNVEV (reference sequence). CDR3 sequence (DNA): TGTGCCAGCAGTAAAAATAGGGGACAGGGGAGTACCGGGGAGCTGTTTTTT. It encodes CASSKNRGQGSTGELFF.

J is TRBJ2-5 and V is TRBV30, with unresolved D. V was clipped by 1 base and J by 1 base, with 10 bases between them. The CDR3 loop spans 14 amino acids. The germline gives CDR1 GTSNPN, CDR2 SVGIG (reference sequence). As DNA, the CDR3 is TGTGCCTGGAGTGGGCAGGCCCTCCAAGAGACCCAGTACTTC. Translating gives CAWSGQALQETQYF.

This chain uses TRBV19 with TRBJ2-5; D unresolved. Germline V CDR1 and CDR2: LNHDA, SQIVND (reference sequence). The V and J ends lost 8 bases and 0 bases respectively, with 10 bases between them. This CDR3 is 13 amino acids long. The CDR3 DNA sequence: TGTGCCAGTGGGCAACAGTACCAAGAGACCCAGTACTTC. It specifies CASGQQYQETQYF.

Comments on this clone: This sample includes further DNA sequences coding for the same CDR3. The rearrangement joins TRBV2 to TRBJ1-2, with a weak D call TRBD1 (6 bases). V was clipped by 2 bases and J by 8 bases, with 12 bases between them. The CDR3 sequence is 13 residues long. From germline, CDR1 is SNHLY and CDR2 FYNNEI. DNA for the CDR3: TGTGCCAGCAGTGAACGACAGGTTTACGGCTACACCTTC. This codes for CASSERQVYGYTF.

This clone was picked up one time. V gene TRBV6-1 combines with J gene TRBJ2-7; 7 bases match TRBD1. Germline V gene lookup returns CDR1 MNHNS and CDR2 SASEGT. Trimming at V came to 6 bases and at J to 0 bases, leaving 5 bases not matched to a gene. The CDR3 length is 14 residues. The CDR3 bases are TGTGCCAGCAGGGATAGGGGGCCCTCCTACGAGCAGTACTTC. It translates to CASRDRGPSYEQYF.

The chain employs TRBV6-1 and TRBJ1-5; 10 bases agree with TRBD1. The V segment lost 6 bases and the J segment 6 bases; nucleotides outside the gene matches: 5. The germline CDR1 and CDR2 sequences are MNHNS and SASEGT. This CDR3 comprises 14 residues. This CDR3 is CASRPDRGGQPQHF. The CDR3 nucleotides read TGTGCCAGCAGGCCGGACAGGGGGGGTCAGCCCCAGCATTTT.

This clone came up once. V usage is TRBV18 and J usage is TRBJ2-7, with TRBD1 matching over 12 bases. The junction had 6 bases not matched to a gene; V was cut back by 3 bases and J by 9 bases. CDR3 length equals 14 residues. In germline, CDR1 is KGHSH, CDR2 LQKENI. DNA for the CDR3: TGTGCCAGCTCACCCTCGGGACAGGGGGCGCGGCAGTACTTC. This codes for CASSPSGQGARQYF.

The rearrangement links TRBV2 to TRBJ2-7, with no clear D. Germline CDR1 reads SNHLY; CDR2 reads FYNNEI. Deletions cut 2 bases from V and 1 base from J, with 12 bases between. The CDR3 length is 15 residues. CDR3 residues: CASSETDLISYEQYF. The CDR3 DNA follows: TGTGCCAGCAGTGAAACTGATTTGATATCCTACGAGCAGTACTTC.

This rearrangement joins TRBV19 to TRBJ2-7; 11 positions agree with TRBD2. The junction had 3 bases not matched to a gene; V was cut back by 4 bases and J by 1 base. The CDR3 is made up of 15 amino acids. Per the germline V gene, CDR1 is LNHDA and CDR2 is SQIVND (reference sequence). The CDR3 DNA follows: TGTGCCAGTAGTAGACTAGCGGGGCTTTCCTACGAGCAGTACTTC. The encoded protein is CASSRLAGLSYEQYF. Full variable domain (remainder filled in from reference TRBV19 and TRBJ2-7): DGGITQSPKYLFRKEGQNVTLSCEQNLNHDAMYWYRQDPGQGLRLIYYSQIVNDFQKGDIAEGYSVSREKKESFPLTVTSAQKNPTAFYLCASSRLAGLSYEQYFGPGTRLTVT.

This clone was seen more than once but under ten times. This chain joins TRBV6-5 and TRBJ1-5; the match to TRBD1 covers 7 bases. The V gene end was trimmed by 7 bases and the J gene end by 3 bases; junction bases not matched to a gene: 6. Germline loops: CDR1 MNHEY, CDR2 SVGAGI. This CDR3 is built from 14 residues. The DNA of the CDR3 is TGTGCCAGCAATCAAGGGGGCTCCAATCAGCCCCAGCATTTT. Protein sequence: CASNQGGSNQPQHF.

The genes are TRBV11-2 and TRBJ1-2; TRBD1 aligns across 7 bases. V gave up 1 base and J gave up 6 bases; unmatched junction bases: 5. CDR3 size: 14 residues. Germline V gene sequence: CDR1 SGHAT, CDR2 FQNNGV. CDR3: CASSLVEGADGYTF. The CDR3 nucleotides are TGTGCCAGCAGCTTAGTTGAGGGGGCTGATGGCTACACCTTC.